Below are 22 T cell receptor beta chains sequenced from a single sample in a study of cytomegalovirus exposure and HLA in healthy donors (dated 2017 in TCRdb). Library preparation employed the immunoSEQ multiplex PCR assay. The multiplex PCR relied on a mix of 60 forward primers for TCR Vbeta segments and 13 reverse primers for TCR Jbeta segments. This immuneACCESS table, as held by TCRdb, lists in-frame sequences with V and J called but not all clones. Of the missing ones, under half trace to an unresolved V gene in checked studies; the others have no known cause. Recorded for this sample are hundreds of thousands of clones; about 75% of them occurred a single time. The ten biggest clones cover less than 2% of the sample. Sequencing was carried out using PBMCs. These TCRs come from a woman in her twenties or thirties in good health and CMV-seronegative.

This clone was seen only once. This chain joins TRBV5-5 and TRBJ2-7; 7 nucleotides align to TRBD1. The CDR3 contains 16 residues. Trimming removed 2 bases from V and 2 bases from J; junction bases left unmatched: 10. From germline, CDR1 is SGHKS and CDR2 YYEKEE (reference sequence). The CDR3 region has the DNA TGTGCCAGCAGCTTAAACCGGGACAGCAGTACCTACGAGCAGTACTTC. This gives the protein CASSLNRDSSTYEQYF.

Ten or more counts support this clone. This chain connects TRBV4-1 to TRBJ2-1; 10 bases are a match to TRBD2. V dropped 3 bases and J dropped 9; count of bases not matched to a gene: 8. The germline V gene has CDR1 MGHRA and CDR2 YSYEKL. There are 15 residues in the CDR3. CDR3 DNA sequence: TGCGCCAGCAGCCACCCTAGCGGGGGAGTATCTGAGCAGTTCTTC. Its protein product is CASSHPSGGVSEQFF.

The genes are TRBV6-6 and TRBJ1-2; D is possibly TRBD1 (5 bases). The length of the CDR3 is 14 residues. Trimming stripped 0 bases from V and 5 bases from J, with 10 bases between. Germline assignment: CDR1 MNHNY and CDR2 SVGAGI (reference sequence). The CDR3 bases are TGTGCCAGCAGTTACTCGAAGACAGTATATGGCTACACCTTC. It yields the protein CASSYSKTVYGYTF.

The genes are TRBV5-1 and TRBJ1-4, with D unclear. CDR1 SGHRS and CDR2 YFSETQ come from the germline V gene. The CDR3 is 14 amino acids. The germline V and J ends were trimmed by 0 bases and 5 bases, with 8 bases remaining between them. CDR3 amino acids: CASSLGRKNEKLFF. The CDR3 nucleotides are TGCGCCAGCAGCTTGGGCAGAAAAAATGAAAAACTGTTTTTT.

The chain carries TRBV5-8 and TRBJ1-1; TRBD1 matches at 7 bases. Trimming removed 5 bases from V and 11 bases from J; junction bases left unmatched: 15. The CDR3 length is 14 residues. Germline values: CDR1 SGHTS, CDR2 YDEGEE. Here the CDR3 reads CASSSMTGRYGAFF. Written as DNA, the CDR3 is TGTGCCAGCAGTTCGATGACAGGGCGGTATGGGGCTTTCTTT.

This clone was seen just once. This chain links TRBV15 with TRBJ1-3; D remains unclear. Germline CDR1 reads LNHNV; CDR2 reads YYDKDF (reference sequence). With 4 bases removed from V and 5 bases from J, the gap between germline ends came to 6 bases. CDR3 length equals 12 residues. CDR3 sequence (DNA): TGTGCCACCAGCAAAGACAGAAACACCATATATTTT. The encoded protein is CATSKDRNTIYF.

V and J are TRBV9 and TRBJ2-3; 9 bases align to TRBD1. The CDR3 extends over 14 amino acids. CDR1 SGDLS and CDR2 YYNGEE come from the germline V gene. J lost 3 bases, V lost 4 bases, and 3 bases had no gene match. The chain's CDR3 is CASSRDRETDTQYF. CDR3 bases: TGTGCCAGCAGCCGGGACAGGGAGACAGATACGCAGTATTTT.

The gene calls are TRBV5-1 and TRBJ2-7; perhaps TRBD2 as D (5 bases). This CDR3 spans 11 amino acids. V was cut by 6 bases and J by 6 bases, with 10 bases left in between. Germline lookup yields CDR1 SGHRS and CDR2 YFSETQ. CDR3 sequence reads: CASIGRGEQYF. DNA of the CDR3: TGCGCCAGCATCGGACGGGGCGAGCAGTACTTC.

The genes are TRBV6-6 and TRBJ2-1; D not certain. CDR3 length: 11 amino acids. The V gene's germline CDR1 is MNHNY and CDR2 SVGAGI (reference sequence). Trimming shortened V by 6 bases and J by 6 bases, and 6 bases separated the two germline ends. CDR3 loop: CASRAFNEQFF. The CDR3 DNA reads TGTGCCAGCAGGGCCTTCAATGAGCAGTTCTTC.

V and J are TRBV10-3 and TRBJ1-5, with D hard to call. Germline lookup yields CDR1 ENHRY and CDR2 SYGVKD. This CDR3 region has 14 residues. V was shortened by 3 bases and J by 11 bases, with 17 bases between the two germline ends. CDR3 amino acids: CAISEQTGLPAQHF. The CDR3 nucleotides are TGTGCCATCAGTGAACAGACCGGACTCCCGGCCCAGCATTTT.

The chain links TRBV4-2 to TRBJ1-5; D not certain. This CDR3 is 13 amino acids long. Germline V gives CDR1 LGHNA, CDR2 YNFKEQ. V was shortened by 0 bases and J by 7 bases, with 7 bases between the two germline ends. The CDR3 protein is CASSQEGRQPQHF. In DNA form, the CDR3 reads TGTGCCAGCAGCCAAGAGGGGAGACAGCCCCAGCATTTT.

The chain links TRBV29-1 to TRBJ2-1; TRBD2 matches 7 bases. Germline CDR1 reads SQVTM; CDR2 reads ANQGSEA. Trimming at V came to 3 bases and at J to 4 bases, leaving 9 bases not matched to a gene. This CDR3 has 15 residues. The DNA for the CDR3 is TGCAGCGTTGAGGCGCCTAGCGGTTTGTACAATGAGCAGTTCTTC. Encoded protein: CSVEAPSGLYNEQFF.

The CDR3 nucleotides are TGTGCCACCAGCAGCTCAGGGTTCGAGCAGTACTTC. As protein: CATSSSGFEQYF. V and J are TRBV15 and TRBJ2-7; a possible D gene is TRBD1 (5 bases). The CDR3 is 12 amino acids. CDR1 is LNHNV and CDR2 is YYDKDF in the germline V gene (reference sequence). V lost 3 bases and J 6 bases, leaving 9 bases between the germline ends.

The table lists this clone with a count of one. The chain employs TRBV7-2 and TRBJ1-5; 9 bases fit TRBD1. Germline CDR1 and CDR2: SGHTA and FQGNSA. V was clipped by 4 bases and J by 4 bases; unmatched bases: 11. This CDR3 contains 17 residues. The CDR3 bases are TGTGCCAGCAGCTCAGGACCGGGACAGGGATTAAATCAGCCCCAGCATTTT. Translated: CASSSGPGQGLNQPQHF.

This rearrangement joins TRBV7-3 to TRBJ2-5; 13 bases align to TRBD2. The CDR3 extends over 16 amino acids. CDR1 and CDR2 from the germline V gene are SGHTA and FQGTGA. Losses at the gene ends were 6 bases for V and 0 bases for J; bases not matched to a gene: 4. CDR3 in amino acids: CASSPGTSGDQETQYF. DNA of the CDR3: TGTGCCAGCAGTCCCGGGACTAGCGGGGACCAAGAGACCCAGTACTTC.

A few counts support this clone. The chain joins TRBV4-2 to TRBJ2-1; TRBD2 aligns across 8 bases. The V segment lost 5 bases and the J segment 5 bases; nucleotides outside the gene matches: 23. CDR3 length equals 20 residues. Germline loops: CDR1 LGHNA, CDR2 YNFKEQ. The CDR3, as DNA: TGTGCCAGCAGCGTTCGAAGTAGCGGGGACACCCTTTACACCGACAATGAGCAGTTCTTC. Protein sequence: CASSVRSSGDTLYTDNEQFF.

The chain links TRBV5-1 to TRBJ2-3, with D unclear. The germline V gene encodes CDR1 SGHRS and CDR2 YFSETQ. CDR3 length equals 15 residues. V was pared by 0 bases and J by 1 base, with 9 bases between. CDR3 amino acids: CASSLEPLGTDTQYF. The CDR3 DNA reads TGCGCCAGCAGCTTGGAGCCCTTAGGCACAGATACGCAGTATTTT.

The chain uses TRBV6-5 and TRBJ2-6; D is perhaps TRBD1 (6 bases). The CDR3 loop spans 16 amino acids. Trimming removed 4 bases at V and 2 bases at J, with 12 bases between. The germline gives CDR1 MNHEY, CDR2 SVGAGI. The DNA of the CDR3 is TGTGCCAGCAGTTTTTACACAGGGCCTGGGGCCAACGTCCTGACTTTC. Its translation: CASSFYTGPGANVLTF.

The rearrangement uses TRBV7-8 and TRBJ1-5; 8 nucleotides match TRBD1. Germline V lookup: CDR1 SGHVS, CDR2 FQNEAQ. The CDR3 has 19 residues. The junction had 15 bases not matched to a gene; V was cut back by 3 bases and J by 2 bases. CDR3 region: CASSFLGPLDRGGNQPQHF. Here the CDR3 DNA reads TGTGCCAGCAGCTTCCTTGGGCCGTTAGACAGGGGAGGCAATCAGCCCCAGCATTTT.

Of note for this clone: The junction departs from germline at one end; a sequencing error may be responsible. This chain links TRBV7-9 with TRBJ1-1, with TRBD1 matching 9 bases. Germline-derived CDR1 and CDR2 are SEHNR and FQNEAQ (reference sequence). The CDR3 covers 15 residues. This chain's CDR3 is CSSSSAQGADTEAFF. CDR3 coding DNA: TGTTCCAGCAGCTCGGCACAGGGGGCCGACACTGAAGCTTTCTTT.

This clone has just a few counts. The V call is TRBV7-8, the J call TRBJ2-7; perhaps TRBD2 as D (6 bases). The CDR3 totals 15 residues. In germline, CDR1 is SGHVS, CDR2 FQNEAQ. Trimming left V 4 bases short and J 0 bases short, with 13 bases between. This CDR3 is CASSWSRDFSYEQYF. The CDR3 bases are TGTGCCAGCAGCTGGAGCCGGGACTTCTCCTACGAGCAGTACTTC. The whole variable domain, filled in from reference TRBV7-8 and TRBJ2-7, reads GAGVSQSPRYKVAKRGQDVALRCDPISGHVSLFWYQQALGQGPEFLTYFQNEAQLDKSGLPSDRFFAERPEGSVSTLKIQRTQQEDSAVYLCASSWSRDFSYEQYFGPGTRLTVT.

About this clone: One end of the junction does not line up with germline, which may come from a read error. This chain joins TRBV6-5 and TRBJ2-7; 10 bases map to TRBD2. The length of the CDR3 is 15 residues. From germline, CDR1 is MNHEY and CDR2 SVGAGI. This CDR3 is CAGSLVSSGRNEQYF. The CDR3 DNA is TGTGCCGGCAGCCTCGTCTCTAGCGGGAGAAACGAGCAGTACTTC.